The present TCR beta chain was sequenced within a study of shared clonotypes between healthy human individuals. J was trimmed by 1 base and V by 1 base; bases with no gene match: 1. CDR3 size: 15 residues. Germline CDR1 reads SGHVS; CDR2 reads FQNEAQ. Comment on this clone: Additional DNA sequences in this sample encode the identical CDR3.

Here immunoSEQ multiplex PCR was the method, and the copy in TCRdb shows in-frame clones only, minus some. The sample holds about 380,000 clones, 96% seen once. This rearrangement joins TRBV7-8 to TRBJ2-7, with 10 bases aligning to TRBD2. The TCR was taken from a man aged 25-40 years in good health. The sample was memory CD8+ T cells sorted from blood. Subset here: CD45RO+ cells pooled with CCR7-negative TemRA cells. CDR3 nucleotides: TGTGCCAGCAGCTTAGTAGCGGGAGGTTCCTACGAGCAGTACTTC. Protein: CASSLVAGGSYEQYF.